This TCR beta chain was profiled in a study of shared clonotypes between healthy human individuals. Study-level points and caveats: Clonotype sharing across donors was expected to vary with sequencing depth. Sampling used blood alone; tissue repertoires probably differ.

Germline V gene data show CDR1 as SGHRS and CDR2 as YFSETQ. This CDR3 has 14 residues. The junction had 8 bases not matched to a gene; V was cut back by 8 bases and J by 0 bases. Comment on this clone: What it binds is unknown.

Replicate sorted-subset PCRs were loaded with roughly 190 ng DNA, roughly 33,000 T cell genomes. TCRdb's table, derived via immunoSEQ multiplex PCR, lists solely in-frame clones and lacks some. Counted here are hundreds of thousands of clones, 95% to 98% occurring once; the ten biggest clones make up 0.3%. As defined, naive CD8 cells were CD45RO-negative and positively selected for CCR7, with terminally differentiated effector memory CD45RA+ cells excluded. Adult donors, all healthy and HIV-negative, had no recent acute infections or vaccinations. The sequence was obtained from a man aged 30 to 39 in good health. Sequences were obtained from naive CD8+ T cells sorted from blood. The chain joins TRBV5-1 to TRBJ2-7, with 7 bases lining up with TRBD1. The CDR3, as DNA: TGCGCCAGTTGGGACAGCGGAACCTCCTACGAGCAGTACTTC. This gives the protein CASWDSGTSYEQYF.